What follows are 8 T cell receptor beta chains derived from one specimen sequenced in a study of glioma-infiltrating T cells. Amplification of TCR alpha and beta CDR3 regions from RNA used iRepertoire nested multiplex PCR. TCRdb fed the multiplex PCR reads into MiXCR, producing one record per CDR3 protein. Of about 180,000 distinct CDR3 sequences detected, about 46% appear once; the ten largest clones hold roughly 5.2%. The source material was glioma tissue, nonneoplastic brain tissue, or PBMCs (not recorded which). The source of these receptors is a human donor with low-grade glioma or glioblastoma, undergoing nonglioma brain surgery, or in good health (not recorded which).

V gene TRBV5-1 combines with J gene TRBJ2-5; 10 bases line up with TRBD1. Trimming removed 6 bases from V and 5 bases from J; junction bases left unmatched: 4. Looked up from germline, CDR1 is SGHRS and CDR2 is YFSETQ. The CDR3 length is 13 residues. The CDR3 DNA sequence: TGCGCCAGCACGACAGGGGGCCGCGAGACCCAGTACTTC. This sequence encodes CASTTGGRETQYF. Supplemented by reference TRBV5-1 and TRBJ2-5, the full variable domain reads KAGVTQTPRYLIKTRGQQVTLSCSPISGHRSVSWYQQTPGQGLQFLFEYFSETQRNKGNFPGRFSGRQFSNSRSEMNVSTLELGDSALYLCASTTGGRETQYFGPGTRLLVL.

This clonotype occurred many times. V usage is TRBV6-1 and J usage is TRBJ2-1; 8 bases are a match to TRBD1. The CDR3 is 15 residues long. The V and J ends lost 4 bases and 7 bases, in that order; junction bases with no gene match: 9. The germline V gene encodes CDR1 MNHNS and CDR2 SASEGT. The CDR3 region is CASSGPGQVRNEQFF. For the CDR3, the DNA is TGTGCCAGCAGTGGGCCGGGACAGGTGAGGAATGAGCAGTTCTTC.

There are many counts of this clonotype. The chain uses TRBV20-1 and TRBJ2-5; 8 bases are a match to TRBD2. The CDR3 is made up of 13 amino acids. V shed 5 bases and J 3 bases; nucleotides not matched to a gene: 5. CDR1 is DFQATT and CDR2 is SNEGSKA in the germline V gene (reference sequence). CDR3 DNA: TGCAGTGCTGAGAGCGGGAGTGAAGAGACCCAGTACTTC. Protein sequence: CSAESGSEETQYF.

This clonotype was found many times. V usage is TRBV28 and J usage is TRBJ1-5, with D possibly matching TRBD1 (5 bases). The CDR3 is made up of 14 amino acids. Germline loops: CDR1 MDHEN, CDR2 SYDVKM. The V and J ends lost 7 bases and 1 base respectively, with 11 bases between them. This chain's CDR3 is CASKGFNSNQPQHF. CDR3 DNA sequence: TGTGCCAGCAAGGGGTTCAACAGCAATCAGCCCCAGCATTTT. Together with reference TRBV28 and TRBJ1-5, the CDR3 gives the full variable domain: DVKVTQSSRYLVKRTGEKVFLECVQDMDHENMFWYRQDPGLGLRLIYFSYDVKMKEKGDIPEGYSVSREKKERFSLILESASTNQTSMYLCASKGFNSNQPQHFGDGTRLSIL.

This chain joins TRBV6-5 and TRBJ2-1, with 11 bases matching TRBD2. V gave up 2 bases and J gave up 3 bases; unmatched junction bases: 0. Germline values: CDR1 MNHEY, CDR2 SVGAGI. The CDR3 runs to 15 residues. The CDR3 is CASSYGTSGYNEQFF. The DNA for the CDR3 is TGTGCCAGCAGTTACGGGACTAGCGGCTACAATGAGCAGTTCTTC.

Turning to this clonotype: The junction and the germline gene differ at one end; a read error may be behind it. V is TRBV7-9 and J is TRBJ2-5; D remains unclear. The CDR3 consists of 13 residues. Germline assignment: CDR1 SEHNR and CDR2 FQNEAQ (reference sequence). CDR3 amino acids: CARSLSPQETQYF. Here the CDR3 DNA reads TGTGCCAGAAGCTTAAGTCCCCAAGAGACCCAGTACTTC.

CDR3 protein: CASSQERGVGPFEQYF. The CDR3 DNA sequence: TGTGCCAGCAGCCAAGAGAGAGGAGTAGGGCCTTTTGAGCAGTACTTC. V gene TRBV3-1 combines with J gene TRBJ2-7; no reliable D call. This CDR3 comprises 16 residues. With 0 bases removed from V and 7 bases from J, the gap between germline ends came to 19 bases. Germline lookup yields CDR1 LGHDT and CDR2 YNNKEL (reference sequence).

Details on this clonotype: A much more abundant neighbour one base away suggests this may be a read error. The gene calls are TRBV19 and TRBJ1-1; 9 nucleotides align to TRBD1. Per the germline V gene, CDR1 is LNHDA and CDR2 is SQIVND (reference sequence). This CDR3 has 15 amino acids. This CDR3 reads CASRRGQGPNTEALF. The CDR3 DNA follows: TGTGCCAGTAGAAGGGGACAGGGCCCGAACACTGAAGCTTTATTT.